This T cell receptor beta chain was identified during a study of cytomegalovirus exposure and HLA in healthy donors. Study-level results: Researchers catalogued 164 TCR beta chains as cytomegalovirus-associated.

Points on this clone: As yet, its antigen is unknown.

With V trimmed by 1 base and J by 4 bases, 6 bases remained unmatched. The CDR3 covers 15 residues. Germline assignment: CDR1 SEHNR and CDR2 FQNEAQ (reference sequence). Clones were read by immunoSEQ multiplex PCR, and TCRdb kept only the in-frame ones, dropping some. The sample holds about 73,000 clones, 95% seen once. Sequencing used PBMCs. This sequence joins TRBV7-9 and TRBJ1-2; 7 bases line up with TRBD1. This sequence was found in a man younger than 30 in good health and CMV-seronegative. The CDR3 here is CASSLDRGKAYGYTF. In DNA form, the CDR3 reads TGTGCCAGCAGCTTAGACAGGGGCAAGGCCTATGGCTACACCTTC.